This T cell receptor (beta chain) was documented in a study of T cells in Graves' hyperthyroidism and ophthalmopathy. In regard to this clonotype: Its antigen is not identified.

The study, taken as a whole, reports: Most thyroid clonotypes with frequency above 0.001 were detected in blood.

The study excluded patients with uncontrolled infection, other autoimmune disease, pregnancy or lactation. In making diagnoses, clinical symptoms, serum thyroxine and TRAb, thyroid ultrasound and orbital computed tomography were all used. The PBMCs were sourced from fresh peripheral blood (about 10 ml). Researchers took RNA transcripts and amplified the TCR beta CDR3 regions from them. TCR CDR3 regions were first amplified by RT-PCR with HTBI primers. TCRdb re-analysed the multiplex PCR reads in MiXCR, keeping a single row per CDR3 protein. The profile covers 400,000 to 550,000 distinct CDR3 sequences, with roughly 24% appearing a single time and roughly 10% taken by the ten largest. Sequenced: blood. The sequence was collected from a woman in her twenties or thirties with Graves' ophthalmopathy.

CDR3 in DNA: TGCGCCAGCAGCCAGACTGGATGGGAGACCCAGTACTTC. As protein: CASSQTGWETQYF. The J gene is TRBJ2-5, the V gene TRBV5-1, with unresolved D. The CDR3 contains 13 residues. Trimming removed 4 bases from V and 5 bases from J, with 12 bases in between. Looked up from germline, CDR1 is SGHRS and CDR2 is YFSETQ.